The source of this T cell receptor (beta chain) is a study of blood T cell repertoires in COVID-19. CDR1 is KGHDR and CDR2 is SFDVKD in the germline V gene. The V gene lost 4 bases and the J gene lost 2 bases, with 12 bases spanning the gap. This CDR3 is built from 15 residues. Authors' data handling: Nucleated cell number was recorded as an estimate derived from reference gene primer amplification. Method: immunoSEQ multiplex PCR; TCRdb's copy keeps in-frame clones and lacks some. V and J calls and clone size are copied from that table; D and trimming were computed from the DNA. The sample lists 490,000 or so clones, approximately 86% occurring once.

Sequenced: PBMCs or T cells enriched from blood (not recorded which). V usage is TRBV24-1 and J usage is TRBJ2-3, with a tentative D call TRBD2 (6 bases). This sequence was found in a woman aged 60 to 75 who had recovered from COVID-19. The CDR3 nucleotides are TGTGCCACCAGTGACCCAGGGAGGTCCACAGATACGCAGTATTTT. Protein sequence: CATSDPGRSTDTQYF.